The entry that follows covers one T cell receptor (beta chain) sequence. This sample is part of a study of naive and memory T cell subsets. Germline V gives CDR1 LGHNA, CDR2 YSLEER. This CDR3 contains 14 residues. Germline trimming cut 4 bases from V and 6 bases from J; bases unmatched to any gene: 8. An equimolar mix of two oligonucleotides served as the beta constant-region primer for TRBC1 and TRBC2. Four rounds of PCR amplified the ligated cDNA using nested alpha and beta constant-region primers plus SP2. Each CDR3 protein gets one entry after TCRdb re-called the UMI-ligation and nested PCR reads with MiXCR. The sample has about 120,000 distinct CDR3 sequences; roughly 36% are singletons.

This sequence originates from a human donor in good health. The J gene is TRBJ2-7, the V gene TRBV4-3; 8 positions agree with TRBD1. Sequencing used central memory CD4+ T cells from blood. CDR3: CASSLRTGSGEQYF. CDR3 sequence (DNA): TGCGCCAGCAGCCTTAGGACAGGGTCGGGCGAGCAGTACTTC.